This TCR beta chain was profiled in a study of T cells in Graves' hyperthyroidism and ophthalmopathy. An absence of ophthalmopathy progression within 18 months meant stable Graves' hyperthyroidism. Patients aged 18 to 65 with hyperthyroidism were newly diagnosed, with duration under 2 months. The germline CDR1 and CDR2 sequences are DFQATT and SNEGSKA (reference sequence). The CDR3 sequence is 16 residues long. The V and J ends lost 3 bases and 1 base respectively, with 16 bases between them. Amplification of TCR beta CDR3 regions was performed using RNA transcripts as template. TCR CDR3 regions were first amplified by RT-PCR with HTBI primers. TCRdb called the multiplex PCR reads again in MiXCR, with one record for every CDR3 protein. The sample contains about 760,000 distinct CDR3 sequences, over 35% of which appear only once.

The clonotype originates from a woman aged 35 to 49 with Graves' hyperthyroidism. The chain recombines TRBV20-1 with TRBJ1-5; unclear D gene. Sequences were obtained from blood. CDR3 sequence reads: CSASPQSPTSNQPQHF. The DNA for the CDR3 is TGCAGTGCTAGTCCCCAGTCCCCTACAAGCAATCAGCCCCAGCATTTT.